The entry that follows covers one T cell receptor (beta chain) sequence. Its antigen specificity is not known. The sample holds no much larger clone one base away, and base qualities are not on file. This sample was taken from a study of blood T cell repertoires in COVID-19 (dated by TCRdb to the early 2020s). For the study in its entirety: The collaborator samples originated in the United States, Italy and Spain and spanned the acute and convalescent phases of COVID-19. Deeply sampled blood TCRbeta repertoires from subjects exposed to, actively infected with, or recovered from COVID-19 were included in the dataset. Where HLA class I and class II types were available, the types were taken from metadata supplied by the sample provider, not from assay-based typing. The material from the prospective study consisted of cDNA or gDNA derived from T cells, B-cell-depleted T cells, or PBMCs. Sample metadata almost always included a de-identified subject ID, COVID-19 status, age in years and sex. Samples came from the ongoing ImmuneRACE study (first 160 participants) plus 1,254 subjects from 6 global collaborators. A freely available public database, intended as a resource for researchers studying the immune response to SARS-CoV-2, is where the repertoires were released.

Findings and caveats that apply to the study as a whole: Clinical and demographic metadata were provided uncurated, with the amount varying by source and participant.

The CDR3 holds 15 amino acids from the cysteine to the phenylalanine. CDR3 DNA only is kept here, 45 bases in frame from base 1. The germline V end is reduced by 5 bases and the J end by 7 bases; junction bases left unmatched: 6. Per the germline V gene (reference sequence), LNHDA is the CDR1 and SQIVND is the CDR2. The immunoSEQ Assay, a bias-controlled multiplex PCR, was used to amplify TCRbeta CDR3 regions from genomic DNA. As for the original processing: Within the assay, amplification of reference gene primers was used to estimate how many nucleated cells each sample contained. To quantify the absolute abundance of each unique TCRbeta CDR3 rearrangement, sequence reads were collapsed and filtered. Productive Simpson clonality was computed per sample as the square root of Simpson's diversity index over productive rearrangements. This immuneACCESS table, as held by TCRdb, lists in-frame sequences with V and J called but not all clones. Of the missing ones, under half trace to an unresolved V gene in checked studies; the others have no known cause. Clonal size and the V and J genes are those of that table, whereas D and trimming came from the DNA. The sample table records fewer than 150,000 clones; roughly 85% of these occur just once. Clones ranked in the top ten supply less than 15% of the sample.

Whole blood was collected in K2EDTA tubes by collaborating institutions according to the institutions' own protocols. Collaborator samples were shipped for TCRbeta analysis as frozen whole blood, isolated PBMCs, or DNA extracted from either sample type. This sequence originates from a human donor in a cohort sampled during active COVID-19. Source material: peripheral blood. The receptor chain draws on TRBV19 and TRBJ2-1; TRBD2 fits 12 bases in the junction. The DNA is as follows: TGTGCCAGTAGTCCAACTAGCGGGGGGACTAATGAGCAGTTCTTC. Translated, it gives CASSPTSGGTNEQFF. Here the CDR3 is joined to the reference TRBV19 and TRBJ2-1 genes, and the full variable domain is: DGGITQSPKYLFRKEGQNVTLSCEQNLNHDAMYWYRQDPGQGLRLIYYSQIVNDFQKGDIAEGYSVSREKKESFPLTVTSAQKNPTAFYLCASSPTSGGTNEQFFGPGTRLTVL.